A single sample gave rise to the 11 T cell receptor beta chains below, sequenced in a study of blood T cell repertoires in COVID-19 (dated by TCRdb to the early 2020s). The library relied on the immunoSEQ multiplex PCR assay. TCRdb holds this immuneACCESS table with in-frame rearrangements only. Some clones are missing; in checked studies, unresolved V genes explain under half, and the rest has no known cause. Present in this sample are some 62,000 clones, over 75% of which were seen just once. Jointly, the top ten make up approximately 4.7% of the sample. The source material was peripheral blood. Receptor source: a human donor in a cohort sampled during active COVID-19.

The gene calls are TRBV19 and TRBJ2-1, with 7 bases fitting TRBD2. V lost 7 bases to trimming and J lost 6 bases; unmatched junction nucleotides: 9. CDR1 and CDR2 (germline): LNHDA, SQIVND (reference sequence). The CDR3 spans 14 residues. CDR3 sequence: CASNRAGDPNEQFF. The CDR3 nucleotides read TGTGCCAGTAATAGGGCGGGAGACCCCAATGAGCAGTTCTTC.

The chain is built from TRBV15 and TRBJ1-4; tentatively, D is TRBD1 (6 bases). The CDR3 covers 17 residues. CDR1 is LNHNV and CDR2 is YYDKDF in the germline V gene (reference sequence). Trimming left V 1 base short and J 4 bases short, with 16 bases between. The CDR3 DNA sequence: TGTGCCACCAGCAGAGGGCGTCCGGGGGGCGGTAATGAAAAACTGTTTTTT. Translated: CATSRGRPGGGNEKLFF.

This sequence joins TRBV7-2 and TRBJ1-5; 7 bases agree with TRBD1. The CDR3 is made up of 15 amino acids. V was clipped by 4 bases and J by 2 bases; unmatched bases: 5. Per germline, CDR1 SGHTA and CDR2 FQGNSA. The CDR3 reads CASSSDRAGNQPQHF. Here the CDR3 DNA reads TGTGCCAGCAGCTCCGACAGGGCGGGCAATCAGCCCCAGCATTTT. The variable domain in full, with the rest retrieved from reference TRBV7-2 and TRBJ1-5, is GAGVSQSPSNKVTEKGKDVELRCDPISGHTALYWYRQSLGQGLEFLIYFQGNSAPDKSGLPSDRFSAERTGGSVSTLTIQRTQQEDSAVYLCASSSDRAGNQPQHFGDGTRLSIL.

V gene TRBV2 combines with J gene TRBJ2-3; possibly TRBD2 for D (5 bases). CDR1 is SNHLY and CDR2 is FYNNEI in the germline V gene. V was pared by 4 bases and J by 0 bases, with 14 bases between. This CDR3 region has 16 residues. CDR3 protein: CASSAPGAASTDTQYF. The CDR3 region has the DNA TGTGCCAGCAGTGCGCCAGGAGCGGCTAGCACAGATACGCAGTATTTT.

The V gene is TRBV19, the J gene TRBJ2-1, with TRBD2 matching over 9 bases. The CDR3 is 17 amino acids. Per the germline V gene, CDR1 is LNHDA and CDR2 is SQIVND (reference sequence). Trimming cost V 6 bases and J 2 bases; bases outside gene matches: 11. CDR3 nucleotide sequence: TGTGCCAGTAGAAACTCTCTAGCGGGGTCAGCCTACAATGAGCAGTTCTTC. The encoded protein is CASRNSLAGSAYNEQFF. The whole variable domain, remainder taken from reference TRBV19 and TRBJ2-1, is DGGITQSPKYLFRKEGQNVTLSCEQNLNHDAMYWYRQDPGQGLRLIYYSQIVNDFQKGDIAEGYSVSREKKESFPLTVTSAQKNPTAFYLCASRNSLAGSAYNEQFFGPGTRLTVL.

The J gene is TRBJ1-2, the V gene TRBV7-2, with D possibly TRBD1 on 5 matching bases. Germline V gene lookup returns CDR1 SGHTA and CDR2 FQGNSA. This CDR3 comprises 13 residues. The V gene lost 6 bases and the J gene lost 4 bases, with 12 bases spanning the gap. CDR3 DNA: TGTGCCAGCAGACAACAAGGGGTCTATGGCTACACCTTC. Its protein product is CASRQQGVYGYTF. The full variable domain, rest sourced from reference TRBV7-2 and TRBJ1-2, is GAGVSQSPSNKVTEKGKDVELRCDPISGHTALYWYRQSLGQGLEFLIYFQGNSAPDKSGLPSDRFSAERTGGSVSTLTIQRTQQEDSAVYLCASRQQGVYGYTFGSGTRLTVV.

This chain connects TRBV11-3 to TRBJ2-1, with 14 nucleotides matching TRBD2. The CDR3 runs to 15 residues. Trimming cost V 3 bases and J 10 bases; bases outside gene matches: 5. The germline CDR1 and CDR2 sequences are SGHNT and YENEEA. The CDR3 reads CASSFRGTSGGEQFF. The CDR3 DNA is TGTGCCAGCAGCTTCCGCGGGACTAGCGGGGGAGAGCAGTTCTTC. Variable domain in full (rest from reference TRBV11-3 and TRBJ2-1): EAGVVQSPRYKIIEKKQPVAFWCNPISGHNTLYWYLQNLGQGPELLIRYENEEAVDDSQLPKDRFSAERLKGVDSTLKIQPAELGDSAVYLCASSFRGTSGGEQFFGPGTRLTVL.

The chain uses TRBV11-2 and TRBJ2-7; 12 bases align to TRBD1. This CDR3 spans 13 amino acids. Germline CDR1 reads SGHAT; CDR2 reads FQNNGV. V shed 5 bases, J shed 6 bases, and the junction held 2 bases outside the gene matches. CDR3 bases: TGTGCCAGCAGCCGGGACAGGGGGCGCGAGCAGTACTTC. It codes for CASSRDRGREQYF.

The chain combines TRBV24-1 with TRBJ1-5, with 7 bases aligning to TRBD1. With V trimmed by 4 bases and J by 2 bases, 7 bases remained unmatched. The V gene's germline CDR1 is KGHDR and CDR2 SFDVKD. The CDR3 spans 16 residues. CDR3 nucleotide sequence: TGTGCCACCAGTGACCCCCGACAGGGCGGCAATCAGCCCCAGCATTTT. It specifies CATSDPRQGGNQPQHF.

The chain couples TRBV27 to TRBJ2-5; D possibly corresponds to TRBD2 (6 bases). In germline, CDR1 is MNHEY, CDR2 SMNVEV (reference sequence). The CDR3 runs to 15 residues. V was trimmed by 6 bases and J by 1 base, leaving 15 bases between them. The CDR3 reads CASSLGAGSQETQYF. In DNA, the CDR3 is TGTGCCAGCAGCCTAGGGGCGGGGTCCCAAGAGACCCAGTACTTC.

The V call is TRBV6-5, the J call TRBJ2-2, with 8 bases identical to TRBD1. The CDR3 spans 14 residues. CDR1 and CDR2 (germline): MNHEY, SVGAGI. Trimming took 5 bases from V and 4 from J; bases not matched to a gene: 3. As DNA, the CDR3 is TGTGCCAGCAGTCCGGGACAGGTCACCGGGGAGCTGTTTTTT. Its protein product is CASSPGQVTGELFF.